What follows is one T cell receptor beta chain and its context. This record comes from a study of blood T cell repertoires in COVID-19. Between the trimmed V and J ends, which lost 5 bases and 6 bases, there was a span of 10 bases. CDR1 is DFQATT and CDR2 is SNEGSKA in the germline V gene (reference sequence). This CDR3 contains 11 residues. Profiling relied on immunoSEQ multiplex PCR, and the TCRdb table lists in-frame clones only, not all of them. The top ten hold 3.6% of the sample, which has 250,000 to 300,000 clones, around 87% seen once. This TCR was sampled from a young man with active or convalescent COVID-19. Material: peripheral blood. The chain employs TRBV20-1 and TRBJ1-2; no definite D call. CDR3 sequence: CSAPEGNGYTF. The DNA for the CDR3 is TGCAGTGCTCCTGAGGGAAATGGCTACACCTTC.